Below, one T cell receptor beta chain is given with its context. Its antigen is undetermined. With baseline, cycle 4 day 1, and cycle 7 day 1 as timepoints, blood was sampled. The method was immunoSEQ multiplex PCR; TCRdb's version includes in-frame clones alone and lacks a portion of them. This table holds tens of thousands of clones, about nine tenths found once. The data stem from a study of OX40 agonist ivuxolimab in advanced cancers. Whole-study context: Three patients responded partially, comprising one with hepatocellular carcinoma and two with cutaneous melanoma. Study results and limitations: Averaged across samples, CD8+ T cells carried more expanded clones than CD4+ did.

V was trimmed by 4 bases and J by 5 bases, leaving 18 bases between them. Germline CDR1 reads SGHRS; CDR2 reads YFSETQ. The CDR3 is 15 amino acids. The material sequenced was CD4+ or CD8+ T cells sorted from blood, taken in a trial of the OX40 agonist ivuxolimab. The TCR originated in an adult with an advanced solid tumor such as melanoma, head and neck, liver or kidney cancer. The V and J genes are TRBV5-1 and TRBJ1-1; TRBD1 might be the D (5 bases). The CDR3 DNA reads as TGCGCCAGCAGCCATAACCAGGGACGAGGAACTGAAGCTTTCTTT. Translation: CASSHNQGRGTEAFF.